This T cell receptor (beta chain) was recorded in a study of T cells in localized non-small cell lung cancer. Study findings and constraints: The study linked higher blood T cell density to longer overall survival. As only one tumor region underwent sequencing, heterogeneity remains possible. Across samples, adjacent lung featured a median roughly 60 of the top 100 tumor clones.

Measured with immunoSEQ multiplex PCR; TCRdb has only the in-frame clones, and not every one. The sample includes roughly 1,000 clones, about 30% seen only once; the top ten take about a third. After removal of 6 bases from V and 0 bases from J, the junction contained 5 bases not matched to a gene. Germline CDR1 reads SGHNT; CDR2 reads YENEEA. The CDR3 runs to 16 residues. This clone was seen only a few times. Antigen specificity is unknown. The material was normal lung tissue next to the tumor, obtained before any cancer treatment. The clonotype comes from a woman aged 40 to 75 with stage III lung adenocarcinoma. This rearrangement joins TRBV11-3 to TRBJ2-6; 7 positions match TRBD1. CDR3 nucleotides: TGTGCCAGCAGAGACAGGGCAAACTCTGGGGCCAACGTCCTGACTTTC. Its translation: CASRDRANSGANVLTF.